This T cell receptor beta chain appears in the sequencing data of a study of cytomegalovirus exposure and HLA in healthy donors (TCRdb year 2017). Turning to the overall study: In an earlier analysis of roughly 590 of the donors, roughly 300 Gb of sequence data and 90 million to 120 million unique TCR beta sequences from about 190 million T cells were reported. About 330 gigabases of sequencing data and around 88 million unique TCR sequences made up an early release that covered about 640 HLA-typed donors. The genetic ancestry cluster associated with self-reported Caucasian donors included 70% to 85% of the 398 genotyped donors. The aim of the study was to test whether cataloging public T cell receptors could identify signatures of past pathogen exposure. The study profiled the T cell repertoires of hundreds of subjects by immunosequencing and related them to cytomegalovirus serostatus. In addition to the first cohort of several hundred subjects, a separate validation cohort of approximately 110 different subjects was used. To predict cytomegalovirus infection status, the study combined high-throughput TCR immunosequencing, statistical association of individual TCRs with disease status, and machine learning. A later analysis re-analyzed previously published TCR beta repertoires from roughly 690 donors and added high-resolution HLA genotyping to study TCR occurrence patterns. Rather than drawing on any new phenotypic data, the later analysis identified candidate immune exposures from TCR beta sequences and the way those sequences occurred across donors. An earlier analysis of around 540 of the donors applied high-throughput TCR beta sequencing to assess whether each TCR beta V gene segment acted as functional or pseudogenic. Donor age, sex, ethnicity and CMV serostatus were compiled alongside the repertoire data. A later genetic analysis used genome-wide SNP genotypes for about 60% of the roughly 700 donors, treating that subset as a discovery cohort. All discovery cohort repertoires had been generated using a single sequencing platform. Class I and class II HLA loci were covered by the typing at four-digit resolution. Typing coverage differed by locus: A, B, C, DRB1 and DQB1 were typed in roughly 629-630 donors, DQA1 in 500 to 550, DPA1 in 600 to 610, and DPB1 in about 450. Roughly 5 DR-DQ haplotypes were handled as single units for association and clustering because linkage in the cohort was strong. Across some 400 genotyped donors of the cohort, an average of about 240,000 unique TCR beta nucleotide sequences per donor were sequenced, and 15% to 20% of those sequences were non-productive. What the work shows at the level of the full study, not this receptor alone: In a later analysis, HLA-associated TCR beta chains showed more clonal expansion and lower generation probabilities than non-associated chains that were equally common. The only immune exposure information available for the cohort was CMV serostatus. According to a later genetic analysis, donors in an Asian-associated ancestry cluster had fewer N-insertions in productive TCRs than the roughly 700-donor mean. A later genetic analysis associated a missense DCLRE1C variant with V-gene and J-gene trimming of TCR beta chains, and an independent cohort replicated the association. Sequencing depth was assumed to be roughly uniform across donors in the presence/absence analyses, though that assumption may not hold. Assigning TCR associations to individual alleles was difficult when HLA alleles, especially DR and DQ, strongly co-occurred. At a false discovery rate of 0.05, a later analysis linked under 20,000 TCR beta sequences to specific HLA alleles. A few of the identified cytomegalovirus-associated TCR beta chains were confirmed in vitro to be specific for cytomegalovirus antigens. Linkage disequilibrium might explain the correlated functional status among segregating V segments, but an unknown experimental factor could not be excluded. The study gave a list of 150 to 200 TCR beta chains associated with cytomegalovirus. In a later analysis, the rate of TCR association differed among HLA loci, with DRB1 alleles having the most associated TCRs and HLA-C alleles having the fewest. A further reported finding was that TCR beta sequences accurately predicted the HLA-A and HLA-B alleles for most subjects in the first cohort. Most CMV-associated TCR beta chains appeared to be HLA-restricted in a later analysis, and the HLA associations seemed to be driven largely by CMV exposure. Because HLA typing was missing for some donors at each locus, association tests included only the typed subset. The authors suggested that the approach could potentially be generalized to other disease states and immunological phenotypes. Only TCR beta chains were sequenced in this cohort, and the absence of alpha or paired-chain data limited detectable features. Most TCR sequences were seen in very few donors, while some public TCRs were found in many individuals. Because the 87-base-pair reads could not distinguish some IMGT-functional V segments, including TRBV6-2 and TRBV6-3, those segments were excluded. In an earlier analysis of some 500 of the donors, most TCR beta V segments appeared in productive rearrangements about 87% or about 30% of the time, broadly matching IMGT annotations. Cytomegalovirus status was reported to be diagnosed by the classifier with high specificity and sensitivity in both the original and validation cohorts. The sequencing pipeline was judged likely to have produced a cluster of highly shared sequence variants as a technical artifact. Because counts were too low, more than 15 rarely observed V segments, including chromosome 9 orphons, were excluded from the earlier analysis of fewer than 650 of the donors. According to a later analysis, parvovirus B19, influenza, CMV and Epstein-Barr virus appeared linked to several top co-occurrence clusters.

The cohort was made up of 500 to 800 healthy bone marrow donors. At the time of sampling, all cohort members were nominally healthy, though unrecorded immune exposures were likely present. The donor tested CMV seropositive and was one of the 289 seropositive cohort members. Every donor gave a peripheral blood sample, and the peripheral blood mononuclear cells from that sample were used for TCR beta sequencing. Genomic DNA was extracted from the blood cell samples with the Qiagen DNeasy Blood Extraction Kit. The CDR1 and CDR2 encoded by the germline V gene (reference sequence) are MNHNY and SVGAGI. The CDR3 numbers 15 residues from cysteine through phenylalanine. Only the CDR3 region is kept as DNA, spanning 45 bases read in frame from base 1. V is shortened by 6 bases, J by 6 bases, and the region joining them spans 19 bases. Libraries were built with the immunoSEQ multiplex PCR assay. The multiplex PCR relied on a mix of 60 forward primers for TCR Vbeta segments and 13 reverse primers for TCR Jbeta segments. Amplification of the CDR3 region of rearranged TCR beta genes was performed with a multiplex PCR assay on genomic DNA. The amplified TCR beta libraries were sequenced on the Illumina HiSeq System as 87-base-pair reads. The authors' analysis ran thus. A later analysis counted 65 million to 90 million unique TCR beta chains across the roughly 700 repertoires, and around 9.9 million of these chains were shared by at least two donors. A nearest-neighbor algorithm error-corrected the raw reads and collapsed the reads into unique sequences, merging closely related sequences to remove PCR and sequencing errors. CDR3 sequences were aligned to IMGT reference sequences to assign V, D and J gene segments. For a sequence to be retained, a match of at least six nucleotides was required to both a V gene segment and a J gene segment. A rearrangement was called productive if the CDR3 had no stop codons and remained in frame with V and J, and every other rearrangement was called non-productive. CDR3 was defined according to IMGT convention as the region running from the second conserved V-encoded cysteine to the conserved J-encoded phenylalanine. In an earlier analysis of more than 550 of the donors, sequences lacking an unambiguous match to a single V gene segment were excluded. An earlier analysis of 500 to 700 of the donors classified V segments as functional when productive rearrangements were above 56.7% and as segregating when the standard deviation between donors was above 5%. A statistical classification framework was built for diagnosing cytomegalovirus status from the catalog of TCR beta chain sequences. A later analysis assigned V and J genes by comparing TCR nucleotide sequences with IMGT/GENE-DB human TR gene sequences. In a later analysis, CDR3 sequences and most-parsimonious VDJ recombination scenarios were assigned using the TCRdist pipeline. In a later analysis, every TCR beta chain was defined by the combination of its CDR3 amino acid sequence and its V-gene family, and reads without a unique V-gene family were dropped. To address suspected cross-contamination and a sequencing artifact, a later analysis removed approximately 600 highly shared, low-generation-probability nucleotide sequences. A later analysis calculated a clonal expansion index for each public chain from normalized within-repertoire ranks of inferred template counts. In a later analysis, generation probabilities were computed using a VDJ recombination model fitted to out-of-frame rearrangements, and the results were checked against IGoR. In a later analysis, hypergeometric tests were used to score TCR-TCR, TCR-HLA and TCR-CMV co-occurrence, with a repertoire-size bias correction applied to TCR pairs. False discovery rates were estimated in a later analysis by permuting HLA or CMV assignments 20 times. In a later analysis, co-occurring TCRs were grouped using DBSCAN, with TCRdist sequence similarity added in when clustering inside HLA-allele-positive subsets. Repertoires with fewer than 30,000 or more than 120,000 public chains, plus five repertoires with anomalous nucleotide sharing, were excluded from co-occurrence clustering. TCRdb provides this immuneACCESS table in a form limited to in-frame rearrangements. Some clones are lacking; in checked studies, under half of them reflect an unresolved V gene, and why the rest are absent is not known. For V, J and clone size, that table is used; D and trimming come from the DNA. For this sample the table gives about 100,000 clones, of which roughly 70% were detected only once. In total, the top ten clones hold 12% to 15% of the sample.

As concerns this clone: Its antigen target is currently unknown. The sample holds no much larger clone one base away, and base qualities are not on file.

The chain links TRBV6-6 with TRBJ2-3; TRBD2 could be the D gene, as 6 bases match. This receptor was identified in a middle-aged woman in good health and CMV-seropositive. The specimen was PBMCs. The nucleotides read TGTGCCAGCAGGACGGGGGTCTCCATGGGGGATACGCAGTATTTT. Its translation reads: CASRTGVSMGDTQYF.